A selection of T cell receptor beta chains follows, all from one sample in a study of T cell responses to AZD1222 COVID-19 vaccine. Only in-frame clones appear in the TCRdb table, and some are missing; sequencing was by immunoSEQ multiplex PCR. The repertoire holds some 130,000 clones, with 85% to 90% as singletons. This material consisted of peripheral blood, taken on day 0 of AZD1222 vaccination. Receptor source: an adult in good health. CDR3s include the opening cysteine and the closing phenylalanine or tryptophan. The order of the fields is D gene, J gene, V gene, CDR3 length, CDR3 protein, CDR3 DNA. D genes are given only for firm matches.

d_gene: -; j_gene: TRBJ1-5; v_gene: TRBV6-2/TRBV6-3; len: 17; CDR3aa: CASSFHRASFSNQPQHF; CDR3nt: TGTGCCAGCAGTTTTCACAGGGCGAGCTTCAGCAATCAGCCCCAGCATTTT
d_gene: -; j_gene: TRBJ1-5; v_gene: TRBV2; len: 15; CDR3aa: CASRGVRDGIRPQHF; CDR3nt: TGTGCCAGCAGAGGGGTCAGGGACGGGATAAGGCCCCAGCATTTT
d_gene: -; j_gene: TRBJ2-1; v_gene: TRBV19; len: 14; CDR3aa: CASSMASGYNEQFF; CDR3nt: TGTGCCAGTAGTATGGCAAGCGGCTACAATGAGCAGTTCTTC
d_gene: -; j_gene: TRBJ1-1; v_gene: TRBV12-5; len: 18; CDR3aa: CASGLAKKTDRKNTEAFF; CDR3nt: TGTGCTAGTGGTTTGGCAAAAAAAACCGACAGGAAGAACACTGAAGCTTTCTTT
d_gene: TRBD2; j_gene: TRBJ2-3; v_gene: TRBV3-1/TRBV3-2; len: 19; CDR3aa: CASSLQGPLQREFTDTQYF; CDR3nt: TGTGCCAGCAGCCTCCAGGGGCCTCTCCAGCGGGAGTTCACAGATACGCAGTATTTT
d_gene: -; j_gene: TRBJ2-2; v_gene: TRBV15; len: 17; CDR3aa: CATSRVGQPTNTGELFF; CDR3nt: TGTGCCACCAGCAGAGTGGGTCAGCCCACGAACACCGGGGAGCTGTTTTTT
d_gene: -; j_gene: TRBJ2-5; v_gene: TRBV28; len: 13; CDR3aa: CASSFGGGETQYF; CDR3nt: TGTGCCAGCAGTTTTGGGGGTGGAGAGACCCAGTACTTC
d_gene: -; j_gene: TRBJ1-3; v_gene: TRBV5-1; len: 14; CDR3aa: CASSLHGPGNTIYF; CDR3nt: TGCGCCAGCAGCTTGCACGGGCCAGGAAACACCATATATTTT
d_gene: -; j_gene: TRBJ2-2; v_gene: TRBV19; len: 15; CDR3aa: CASSMEQAGTGELFF; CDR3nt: TGTGCCAGTAGTATGGAACAGGCCGGGACCGGGGAGCTGTTTTTT
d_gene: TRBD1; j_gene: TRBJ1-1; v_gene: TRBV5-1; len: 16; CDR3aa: CASSYDRGSMNTEAFF; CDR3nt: TGCGCCAGCAGCTATGACAGGGGATCGATGAACACTGAAGCTTTCTTT
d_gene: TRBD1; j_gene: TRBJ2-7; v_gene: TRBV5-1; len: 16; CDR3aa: CASSLDPGQGGYEQYF; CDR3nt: TGCGCCAGCAGCTTGGACCCGGGACAGGGCGGCTACGAGCAGTACTTC
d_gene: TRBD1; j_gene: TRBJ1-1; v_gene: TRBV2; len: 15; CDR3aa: CASSGDRGLGTEAFF; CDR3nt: TGTGCCAGCAGTGGGGACAGGGGGCTCGGCACTGAAGCTTTCTTT
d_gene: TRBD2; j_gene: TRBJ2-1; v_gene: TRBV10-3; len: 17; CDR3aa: CAISESVARGGFNEQFF; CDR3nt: TGTGCCATCAGTGAGTCGGTCGCGCGGGGGGGGTTCAATGAGCAGTTCTTC
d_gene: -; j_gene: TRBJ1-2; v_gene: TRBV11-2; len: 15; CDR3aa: CASSRPEGGTGGYTF; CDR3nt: TGTGCCAGCAGCCGACCCGAGGGTGGTACAGGCGGCTACACCTTC
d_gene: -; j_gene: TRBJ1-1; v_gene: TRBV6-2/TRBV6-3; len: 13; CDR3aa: CASSSVQGTEAFF; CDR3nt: TGTGCCAGCAGTTCGGTACAGGGCACTGAAGCTTTCTTT